These 20 T cell receptor beta chains originate from one sample sequenced in a study of blood T cell repertoires in COVID-19. The method was immunoSEQ multiplex PCR; TCRdb's version includes in-frame clones alone and lacks a portion of them. Of 95,000 to 120,000 clones listed, around 89% are singletons. Sequenced input: peripheral blood. These receptor sequences come from a woman in her 50s with acute or convalescent COVID-19.

This clone was seen only once. The chain has TRBV19 and TRBJ1-5; D is possibly TRBD1 (6 bases). V was pared by 5 bases and J by 3 bases, with 11 bases between. Germline loops: CDR1 LNHDA, CDR2 SQIVND (reference sequence). There are 14 residues in the CDR3. The CDR3 DNA reads TGTGCCAGTAGTCAGACAGGAGTCAATCAGCCCCAGCATTTT. Protein: CASSQTGVNQPQHF.

The J gene is TRBJ1-4, the V gene TRBV20-1; 7 positions match TRBD1. With 3 bases clipped from V and 0 bases from J, the junction kept 16 bases outside the gene matches. The germline V gene encodes CDR1 DFQATT and CDR2 SNEGSKA (reference sequence). The CDR3 covers 19 residues. Here the CDR3 DNA reads TGCAGTGCTAGTCGACAGGGCAGTAGCTATATTGCAACTAATGAAAAACTGTTTTTT. Its translation is CSASRQGSSYIATNEKLFF.

This clone has only a few counts. The rearrangement links TRBV2 to TRBJ2-6; 7 bases agree with TRBD1. V lost 8 bases, J lost 2 bases, and 9 bases stayed unmatched. The CDR3 has 16 residues. Per germline, CDR1 SNHLY and CDR2 FYNNEI. CDR3 DNA sequence: TGTGCCAGCGTGGGACAGACAGTCCCTGGGGCCAACGTCCTGACTTTC. Protein sequence: CASVGQTVPGANVLTF.

The chain couples TRBV6-5 to TRBJ1-1; possibly TRBD1 for D (6 bases). This CDR3 has 14 residues. Trimming removed 1 base from V and 4 bases from J, with 10 bases in between. Germline V lookup: CDR1 MNHEY, CDR2 SVGAGI. CDR3 nucleotide sequence: TGTGCCAGCAGTTACTACAGGGTGGGCACTGAAGCTTTCTTT. This sequence encodes CASSYYRVGTEAFF.

V usage is TRBV14 and J usage is TRBJ2-7; the match to TRBD1 covers 10 bases. The CDR3 totals 14 residues. Unmatched junction bases numbered 7, after V lost 6 bases and J lost 5 bases. The germline CDR1 and CDR2 sequences are SGHDN and FVKESK. CDR3 bases: TGTGCCAGCAGTCAGGACAGGGGGGGCAACGAGCAGTACTTC. Encoded protein: CASSQDRGGNEQYF. The variable domain in full, with the rest retrieved from reference TRBV14 and TRBJ2-7, is EAGVTQFPSHSVIEKGQTVTLRCDPISGHDNLYWYRRVMGKEIKFLLHFVKESKQDESGMPNNRFLAERTGGTYSTLKVQPAELEDSGVYFCASSQDRGGNEQYFGPGTRLTVT.

V gene TRBV27 combines with J gene TRBJ2-1; 10 bases are a match to TRBD2. The CDR3 extends over 17 amino acids. The J segment lost 4 bases and the V segment lost 4 bases, leaving 10 bases of the junction unmatched. Germline V gives CDR1 MNHEY, CDR2 SMNVEV (reference sequence). The CDR3 here is CASSSEREGPYYNEQFF. The CDR3 region has the DNA TGTGCCAGCAGTTCCGAGCGGGAGGGCCCTTATTACAATGAGCAGTTCTTC.

The V gene is TRBV2, the J gene TRBJ2-5; D may be TRBD1 (6 bases). Germline-derived CDR1 and CDR2 are SNHLY and FYNNEI. V was clipped by 11 bases and J by 2 bases, with 15 bases between them. The CDR3 covers 13 residues. The CDR3 protein is CASTQGTQETQYF. The CDR3 nucleotides are TGTGCCTCAACACAGGGTACTCAAGAGACCCAGTACTTC.

The rearrangement joins TRBV4-2 to TRBJ2-2, with 8 bases matching TRBD1. Germline assignment: CDR1 LGHNA and CDR2 YNFKEQ. The CDR3 covers 15 residues. With V trimmed by 1 base and J by 7 bases, 5 bases remained unmatched. CDR3 residues: CASSQAQGANGELFF. For the CDR3, the DNA is TGTGCCAGCAGCCAAGCCCAGGGGGCGAACGGGGAGCTGTTTTTT.

The genes are TRBV6-2 or TRBV6-3 and TRBJ2-1; possibly TRBD2 for D (6 bases). The CDR3 length is 16 residues. Looked up from germline, CDR1 is MNHEY and CDR2 is SVGEGT. V was cut by 0 bases and J by 3 bases, with 12 bases left in between. CDR3 nucleotides: TGTGCCAGCAGTTACTCTGCGGGACGGGACTACAATGAGCAGTTCTTC. Translation: CASSYSAGRDYNEQFF.

This clone has a single count. The chain employs TRBV2 and TRBJ1-2, with D possibly TRBD1 on 6 matching bases. Germline assignment: CDR1 SNHLY and CDR2 FYNNEI. The V end was cut by 2 bases, the J end by 7 bases, with 17 bases between. The CDR3 spans 15 residues. The CDR3 region is CASSEPGSGHGGYTF. In DNA, the CDR3 is TGTGCCAGCAGTGAACCAGGGTCGGGACATGGTGGCTACACCTTC.

The chain joins TRBV4-1 to TRBJ1-2; possibly TRBD1 for D (6 bases). CDR3 length equals 16 residues. Germline CDR1 reads MGHRA; CDR2 reads YSYEKL. The germline V and J ends were trimmed by 0 bases and 5 bases, with 16 bases remaining between them. The CDR3 DNA follows: TGCGCCAGCAGCCAAGAAGGGGCAGGGGCAGTGTATGGCTACACCTTC. Amino acid sequence: CASSQEGAGAVYGYTF.

This chain joins TRBV6-5 and TRBJ2-6, with TRBD1 as a possible D gene (6 bases). CDR1 MNHEY and CDR2 SVGAGI come from the germline V gene. Between the trimmed V and J ends, which lost 7 bases and 4 bases, there was a span of 11 bases. The CDR3 has 14 residues. CDR3 DNA sequence: TGTGCCAGCATACAGGGTTCCGGGGCCAACGTCCTGACTTTC. Its translation is CASIQGSGANVLTF.

The V call is TRBV29-1, the J call TRBJ1-4, with 9 bases that match TRBD1. This CDR3 is built from 13 residues. Losses at the gene ends were 4 bases for V and 6 bases for J; bases not matched to a gene: 3. Per the germline V gene, CDR1 is SQVTM and CDR2 is ANQGSEA. This chain's CDR3 is CSVAGQGYEKLFF. The CDR3 nucleotides are TGCAGCGTTGCGGGACAGGGATATGAAAAACTGTTTTTT.

This rearrangement joins TRBV11-3 to TRBJ2-3; the match to TRBD2 covers 7 bases. CDR3 length equals 16 residues. The germline gives CDR1 SGHNT, CDR2 YENEEA. Trimming cost V 5 bases and J 8 bases; bases outside gene matches: 16. The CDR3 coding sequence is TGTGCCAGCAGCGCCCCGGGACTGGCGGGGGTGGGTACGCAGTATTTT. This translates into CASSAPGLAGVGTQYF.

The chain links TRBV6-5 to TRBJ1-1; D is ambiguous. Germline CDR1 MNHEY, CDR2 SVGAGI. The length of the CDR3 is 13 residues. V lost 5 bases and J lost 0, with 7 bases in between. DNA for the CDR3: TGTGCCAGCAGTATAGAGATGAACACTGAAGCTTTCTTT. It is translated as CASSIEMNTEAFF.

The V call is TRBV7-8, the J call TRBJ1-1; D uncertain. The CDR3 covers 16 residues. V was pared by 1 base and J by 2 bases, with 14 bases between. CDR1 is SGHVS, CDR2 FQNEAQ, per germline. The CDR3 protein is CASSLGAAVLNTEAFF. CDR3 nucleotide sequence: TGTGCCAGCAGCTTAGGAGCGGCAGTATTAAACACTGAAGCTTTCTTT.

V is TRBV12-3 or TRBV12-4 and J is TRBJ1-3; D unresolved. The CDR3 runs 12 residues. V was clipped by 6 bases and J by 0 bases, with 3 bases between them. The CDR3 DNA follows: TGTGCCAGCAGGAGCTCTGGAAACACCATATATTTT. Encoded protein: CASRSSGNTIYF.

The V call is TRBV5-5, the J call TRBJ1-3; the D is unclear. The CDR3 has 15 residues. V was trimmed by 2 bases and J by 0 bases, leaving 9 bases between them. Germline-derived CDR1 and CDR2 are SGHKS and YYEKEE (reference sequence). The CDR3: CASSFAISSGNTIYF. In DNA form, the CDR3 reads TGTGCCAGCAGCTTCGCGATATCCTCTGGAAACACCATATATTTT.

The rearrangement links TRBV4-1 to TRBJ2-3; D might be TRBD2 (6 bases). Germline V gene sequence: CDR1 MGHRA, CDR2 YSYEKL. The CDR3 is made up of 17 amino acids. Trimming shortened V by 1 base and J by 0 bases, and 14 bases separated the two germline ends. CDR3 residues: CASSQGSLAPSTDTQYF. CDR3 sequence (DNA): TGCGCCAGCAGCCAAGGTTCGCTAGCGCCGAGCACAGATACGCAGTATTTT.

V gene TRBV24-1 combines with J gene TRBJ2-3; 8 positions match TRBD2. This CDR3 is 16 amino acids long. Germline assignment: CDR1 KGHDR and CDR2 SFDVKD. V shed 8 bases, J shed 1 base, and the junction held 10 bases outside the gene matches. CDR3 region: CATTQGLAGGTDTQYF. As DNA, the CDR3 is TGTGCCACCACCCAGGGGCTAGCGGGCGGCACAGATACGCAGTATTTT.